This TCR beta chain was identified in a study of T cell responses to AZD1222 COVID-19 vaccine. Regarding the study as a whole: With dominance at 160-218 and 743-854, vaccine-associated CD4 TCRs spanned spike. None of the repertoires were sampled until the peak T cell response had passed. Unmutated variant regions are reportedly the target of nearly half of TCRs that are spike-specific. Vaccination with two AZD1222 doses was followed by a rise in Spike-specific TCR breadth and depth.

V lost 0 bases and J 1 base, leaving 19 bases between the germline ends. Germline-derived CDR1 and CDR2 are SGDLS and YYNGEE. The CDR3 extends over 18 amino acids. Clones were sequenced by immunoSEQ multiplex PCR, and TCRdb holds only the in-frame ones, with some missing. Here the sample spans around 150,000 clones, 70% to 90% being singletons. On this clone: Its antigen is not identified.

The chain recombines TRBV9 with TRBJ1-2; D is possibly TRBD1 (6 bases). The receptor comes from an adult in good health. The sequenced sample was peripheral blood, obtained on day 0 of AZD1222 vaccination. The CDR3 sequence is CASSVAPPGPGVNYGYTF. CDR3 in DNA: TGTGCCAGCAGCGTAGCCCCCCCGGGCCCAGGGGTTAACTATGGCTACACCTTC.